This TCR beta chain originates from a study of Ad26.COV2.S vaccination and SARS-CoV-2 variants. Produced via immunoSEQ multiplex PCR; TCRdb's table is partial and in-frame only. The data contain hundreds of thousands of clones, roughly 80% of them singletons. Stated treatment: roughly 18 received Ad26.COV2.S at low or high dose, single or two shots; five or six received placebo; per-sample allocation not given. Day 63 after the first vaccine or placebo injection was the time point for sampling. In Boston, the donor was an adult between 18-55 years of age. The CDR3 sequence is 16 residues long. Deletions cut 3 bases from V and 1 base from J, with 14 bases between. Germline-derived CDR1 and CDR2 are MGHDK and SYGVNS.

The receptor was isolated from a person between 18 and 60 years old who received the Ad26.COV2.S COVID-19 vaccine or a placebo. V usage is TRBV25-1 and J usage is TRBJ2-3; tentatively, D is TRBD2 (5 bases). The sequenced sample was peripheral blood, obtained in a trial of Ad26.COV2.S vaccine versus placebo. The CDR3 coding sequence is TGTGCCAGCAGTGACTGGGGAGCAGGAGGCACAGATACGCAGTATTTT. Its translation: CASSDWGAGGTDTQYF.